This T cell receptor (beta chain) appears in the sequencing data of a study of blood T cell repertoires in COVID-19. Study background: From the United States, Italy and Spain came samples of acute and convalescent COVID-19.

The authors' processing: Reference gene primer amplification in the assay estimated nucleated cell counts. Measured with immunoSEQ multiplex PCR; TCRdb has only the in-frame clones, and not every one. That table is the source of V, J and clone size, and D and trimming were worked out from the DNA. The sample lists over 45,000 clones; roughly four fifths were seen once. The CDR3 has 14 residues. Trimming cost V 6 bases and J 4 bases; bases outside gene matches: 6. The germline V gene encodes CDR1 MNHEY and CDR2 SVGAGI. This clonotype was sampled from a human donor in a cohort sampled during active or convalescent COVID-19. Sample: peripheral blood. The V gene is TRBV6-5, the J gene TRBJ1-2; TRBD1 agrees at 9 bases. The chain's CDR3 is CASSDTGGFYGYTF. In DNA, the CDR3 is TGTGCCAGCAGCGACACAGGGGGCTTCTATGGCTACACCTTC.